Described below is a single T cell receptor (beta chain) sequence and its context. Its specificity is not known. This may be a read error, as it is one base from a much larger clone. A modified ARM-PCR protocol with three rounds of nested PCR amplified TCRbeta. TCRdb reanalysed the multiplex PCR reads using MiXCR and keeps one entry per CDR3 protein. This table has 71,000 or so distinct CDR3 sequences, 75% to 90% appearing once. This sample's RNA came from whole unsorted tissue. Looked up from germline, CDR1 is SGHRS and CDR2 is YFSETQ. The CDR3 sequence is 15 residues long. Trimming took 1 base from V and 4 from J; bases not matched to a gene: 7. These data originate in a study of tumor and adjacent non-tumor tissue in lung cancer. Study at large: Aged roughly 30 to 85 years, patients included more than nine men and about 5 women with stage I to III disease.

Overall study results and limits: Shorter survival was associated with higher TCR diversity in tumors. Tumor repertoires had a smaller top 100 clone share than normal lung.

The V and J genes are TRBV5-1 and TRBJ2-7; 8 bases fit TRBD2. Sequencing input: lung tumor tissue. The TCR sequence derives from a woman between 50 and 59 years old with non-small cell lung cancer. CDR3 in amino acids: CASSLTGGKEYEQYF. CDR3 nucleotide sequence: TGCGCCAGCAGCTTGACGGGAGGGAAGGAGTACGAGCAGTACTTC.